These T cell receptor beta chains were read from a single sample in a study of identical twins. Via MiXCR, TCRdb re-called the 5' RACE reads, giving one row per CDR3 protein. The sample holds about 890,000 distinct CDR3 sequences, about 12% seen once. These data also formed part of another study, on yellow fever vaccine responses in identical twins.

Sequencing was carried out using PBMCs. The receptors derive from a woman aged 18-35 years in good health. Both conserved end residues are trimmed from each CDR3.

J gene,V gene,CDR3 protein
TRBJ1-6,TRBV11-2,ASSLSDSPLH
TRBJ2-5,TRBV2,ASIFETGGTQY
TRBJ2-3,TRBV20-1,SAYSGGAGSSTDTQY
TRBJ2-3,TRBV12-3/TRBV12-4,ASSFRDGLSTDTQY
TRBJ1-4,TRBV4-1,ASSQDAKLF
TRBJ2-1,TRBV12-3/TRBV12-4,ASSPLGMNQLGEQF
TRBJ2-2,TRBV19,ASSMGMNTGELF
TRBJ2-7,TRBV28,ASSLGVAGVDEQY
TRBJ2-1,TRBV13,ASSPDRDSSYNEQF
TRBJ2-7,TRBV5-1,ASSLASGASYEQY
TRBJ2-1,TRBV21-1,ASSKGERGSYNEQF
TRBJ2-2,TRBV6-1,ASSKLASTNTGELF
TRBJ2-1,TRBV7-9,ASSLANLAGGYNEQF
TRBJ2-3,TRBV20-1,SAMIGTSGMVDTQY
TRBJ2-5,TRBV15,ATSINGQRGDQETQY
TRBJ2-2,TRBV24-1,ATSAPAGTANTGELF
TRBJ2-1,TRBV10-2,ASSESIRRLRYNEQF
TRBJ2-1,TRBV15,ATSMGQGLWEQF
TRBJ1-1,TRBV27,ASSGADFGTRNTEAF
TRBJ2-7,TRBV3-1,ASSQGGRPPYEQY
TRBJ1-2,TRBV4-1,ASSQDPEPNYGYT
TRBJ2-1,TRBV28,ASSQTRSSYNEQF
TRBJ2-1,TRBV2,ASSERAGALGEQF
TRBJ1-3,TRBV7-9,ASSLSRDGNTIY
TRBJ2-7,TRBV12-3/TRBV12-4,ASSFVKGVPDEQY
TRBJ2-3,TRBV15,ATSRSGQGFSDTQY
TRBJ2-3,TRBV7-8,ASSRTRLLGDTQY
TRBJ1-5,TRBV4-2,ASSQDRGWQPQH
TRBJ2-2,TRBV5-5,ASCPLNTGELF
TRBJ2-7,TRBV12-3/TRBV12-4,ASRAGYHYEQY
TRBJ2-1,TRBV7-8,ASSYYRGLEVNEQF
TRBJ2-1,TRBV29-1,SVLGQGAISYNEQF
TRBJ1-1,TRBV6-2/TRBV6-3,ASMQQNTEAF
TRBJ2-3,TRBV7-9,ATGPHDTQY
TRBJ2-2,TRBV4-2,ASSQFSGDHGELF
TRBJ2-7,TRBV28,ASSPPPSYEQY
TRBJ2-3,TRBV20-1,SVSFRGRPFRTDTQY
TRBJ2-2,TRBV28,ASSPGTSVNTGELF
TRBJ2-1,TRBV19,ASKARLAGVSDEQF
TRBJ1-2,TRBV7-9,ASSLDTYYGYT
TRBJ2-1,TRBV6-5,ASSYSGLGPNNEQF
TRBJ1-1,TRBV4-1,ASSQDEGRGNTEAF
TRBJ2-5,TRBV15,ATSRDPSGAGETQY
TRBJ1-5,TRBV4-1,ASSQEGTGVGNQPQH
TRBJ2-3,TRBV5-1,ASSSGLSGGVTDTQY
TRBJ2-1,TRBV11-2,ASSLRGNPNNEQF
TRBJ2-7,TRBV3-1,ASSQQGTVATEQY
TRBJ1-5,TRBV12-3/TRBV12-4,ASSFQQGSQPQH
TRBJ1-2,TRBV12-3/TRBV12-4,ASRSGQKKPGYT
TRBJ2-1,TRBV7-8,ASSLARRGIYNEQF
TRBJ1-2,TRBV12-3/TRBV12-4,ASKGWDGYGYT
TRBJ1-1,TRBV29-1,SVLTAGGTEAF
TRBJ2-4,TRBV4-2,ASSQENFGFQY